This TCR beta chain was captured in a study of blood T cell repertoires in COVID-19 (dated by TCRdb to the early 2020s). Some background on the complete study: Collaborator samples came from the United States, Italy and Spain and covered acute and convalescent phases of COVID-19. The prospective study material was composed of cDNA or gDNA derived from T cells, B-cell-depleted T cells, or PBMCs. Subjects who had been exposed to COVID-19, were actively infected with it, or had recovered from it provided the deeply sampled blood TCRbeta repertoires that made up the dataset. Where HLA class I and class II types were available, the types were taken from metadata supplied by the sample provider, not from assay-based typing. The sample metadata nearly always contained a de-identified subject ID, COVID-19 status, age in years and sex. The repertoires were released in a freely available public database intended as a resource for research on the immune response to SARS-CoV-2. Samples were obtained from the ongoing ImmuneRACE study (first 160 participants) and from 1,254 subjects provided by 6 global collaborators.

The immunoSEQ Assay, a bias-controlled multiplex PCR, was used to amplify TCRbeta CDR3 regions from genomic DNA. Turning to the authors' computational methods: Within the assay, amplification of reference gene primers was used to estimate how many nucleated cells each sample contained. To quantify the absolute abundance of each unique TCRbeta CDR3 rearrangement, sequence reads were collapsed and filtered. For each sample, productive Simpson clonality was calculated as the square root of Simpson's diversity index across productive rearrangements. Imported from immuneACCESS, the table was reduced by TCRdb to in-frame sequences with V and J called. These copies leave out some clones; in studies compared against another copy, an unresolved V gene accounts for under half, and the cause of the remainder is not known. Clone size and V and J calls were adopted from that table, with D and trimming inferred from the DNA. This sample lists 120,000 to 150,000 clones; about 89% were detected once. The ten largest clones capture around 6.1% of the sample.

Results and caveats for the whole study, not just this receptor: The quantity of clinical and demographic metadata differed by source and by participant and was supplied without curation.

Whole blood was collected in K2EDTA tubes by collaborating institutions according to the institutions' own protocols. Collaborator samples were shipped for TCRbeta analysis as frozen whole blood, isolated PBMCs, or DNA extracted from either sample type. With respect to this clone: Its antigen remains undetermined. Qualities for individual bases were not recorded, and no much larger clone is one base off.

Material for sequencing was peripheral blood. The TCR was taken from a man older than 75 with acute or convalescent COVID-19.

In nucleotides, the sequence is TGTGCCAGTAGTATAGTTTGGGCGGAGACCCAGTACTTC. The translation is CASSIVWAETQYF. The chain is encoded by TRBV19 joined to TRBJ2-5, with the D gene not confidently named. The cysteine opens and the phenylalanine closes a CDR3 of 13 amino acids. The read is trimmed to its CDR3 DNA, 39 bases read in frame from base 1. From the germline V gene (reference sequence), CDR1 is LNHDA and CDR2 is SQIVND. At the junction V is shortened by 1 base and J by 5 bases, with 8 bases in between.